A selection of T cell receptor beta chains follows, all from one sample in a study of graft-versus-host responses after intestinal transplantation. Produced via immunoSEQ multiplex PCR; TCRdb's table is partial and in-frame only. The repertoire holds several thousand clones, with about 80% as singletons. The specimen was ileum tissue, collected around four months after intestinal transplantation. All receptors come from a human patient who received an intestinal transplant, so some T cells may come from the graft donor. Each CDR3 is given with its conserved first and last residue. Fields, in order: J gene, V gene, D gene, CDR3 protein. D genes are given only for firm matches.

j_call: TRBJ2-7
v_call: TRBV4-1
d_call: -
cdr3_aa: CASSRDFQYF

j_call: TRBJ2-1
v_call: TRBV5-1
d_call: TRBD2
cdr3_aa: CASSLGASGIDEQFF

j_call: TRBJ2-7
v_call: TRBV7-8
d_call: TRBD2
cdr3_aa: CASSLVGRLAGAYEQYF

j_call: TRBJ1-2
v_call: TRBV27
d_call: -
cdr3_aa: CASSVPGLPTPVNYGYTF

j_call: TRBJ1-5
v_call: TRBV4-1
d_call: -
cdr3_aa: CASSQDAFQVGLVYQPQHF

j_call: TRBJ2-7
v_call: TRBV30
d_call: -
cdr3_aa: CAWSVHSPRIREDSYEQYF

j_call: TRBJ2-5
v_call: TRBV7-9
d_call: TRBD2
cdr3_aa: CASSLPTYGASGDQETQYF

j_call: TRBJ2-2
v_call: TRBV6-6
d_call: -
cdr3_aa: CASSPTDTGELFF

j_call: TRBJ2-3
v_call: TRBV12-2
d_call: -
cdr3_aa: CASRLTSGGADTQYF

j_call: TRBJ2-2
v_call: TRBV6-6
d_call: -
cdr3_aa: CASSYSRGLGAGELFF

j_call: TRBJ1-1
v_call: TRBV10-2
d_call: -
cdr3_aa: CASSLNTEAFF

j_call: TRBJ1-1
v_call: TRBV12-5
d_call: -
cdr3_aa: CASGLWALTEAFF

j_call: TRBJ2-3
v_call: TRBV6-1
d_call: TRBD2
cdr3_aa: CASRSSSGSTDTQYF

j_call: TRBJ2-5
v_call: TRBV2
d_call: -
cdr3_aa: CASHRGQETQYF

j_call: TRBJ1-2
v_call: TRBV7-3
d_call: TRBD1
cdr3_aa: CASSPWTGGSRCYTF

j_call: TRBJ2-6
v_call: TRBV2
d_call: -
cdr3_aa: CAFRVLTGANVLTF

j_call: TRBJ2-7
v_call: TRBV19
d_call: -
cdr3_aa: CASSIRGQRNEQYF

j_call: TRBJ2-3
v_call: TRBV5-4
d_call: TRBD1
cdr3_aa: CASSQRTGYTDTQYF

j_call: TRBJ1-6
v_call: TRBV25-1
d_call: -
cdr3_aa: CASNRQGKSPLHF

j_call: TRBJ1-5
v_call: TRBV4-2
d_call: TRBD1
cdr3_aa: CASSQETGSNQPQHF

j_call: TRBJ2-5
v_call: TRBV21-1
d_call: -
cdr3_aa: CASSAWTSGREHGRETQYF

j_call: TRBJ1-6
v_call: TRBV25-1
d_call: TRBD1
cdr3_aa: CASGDRGASPLHF

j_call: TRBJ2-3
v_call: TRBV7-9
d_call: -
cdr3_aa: CASSLNRDTDTQYF

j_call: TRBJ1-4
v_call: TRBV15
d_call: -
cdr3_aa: CATSSRVEGGEKLFF

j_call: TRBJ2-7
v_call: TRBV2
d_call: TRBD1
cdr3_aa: CASSTGTGREQYF

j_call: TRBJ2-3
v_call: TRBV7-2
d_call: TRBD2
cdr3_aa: CASSLESGGTQYF

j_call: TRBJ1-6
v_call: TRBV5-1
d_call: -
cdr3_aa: CASSLATGGNSPLHF

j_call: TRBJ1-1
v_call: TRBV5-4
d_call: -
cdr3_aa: CASSLEIIGDKTNTEAFF

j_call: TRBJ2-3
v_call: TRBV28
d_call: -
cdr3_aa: CASSLSGADTQYF

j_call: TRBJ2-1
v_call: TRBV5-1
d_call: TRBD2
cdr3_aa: CASSPTSGGGNEQFF

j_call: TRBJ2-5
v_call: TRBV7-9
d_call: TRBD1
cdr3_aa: CASSLVTGGEETQYF

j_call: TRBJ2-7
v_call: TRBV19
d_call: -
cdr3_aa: CASRRGYEQYF

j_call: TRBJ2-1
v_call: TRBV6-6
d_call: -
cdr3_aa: CASSYPSNEQFF